The clone carrying this TCR beta chain was observed at least ten times. Its antigen is unidentified. RNA transcripts provided the source from which TCR beta CDR3 regions were amplified. During a first-round RT-PCR of the TCR CDR3, the HTBI primer set was used. From the multiplex PCR reads, TCRdb called clonotypes with MiXCR, one entry per CDR3 protein. The repertoire has hundreds of thousands of distinct CDR3 sequences, 17% of them found once; the top ten carry approximately 57%. Orbital computed tomography and thyroid ultrasound, together with serum TRAb and thyroxine and clinical symptoms, were used for diagnoses. The data are from a study of T cells in Graves' hyperthyroidism and ophthalmopathy. Study context: Peripheral blood was secured at the point of initial diagnosis, before any treatment. Study results and limitations: Among clonotypes expanded in thyroid above 0.001, most were also found in blood. Researchers report that a 13 V-J model separated ophthalmopathy from stable hyperthyroidism.

Sequenced: blood. This sequence was found in a woman between 55 and 75 years old with Graves' ophthalmopathy.

The CDR3 here is CASSAARGTGQTYEQYF. DNA for the CDR3: TGTGCCAGCAGTGCCGCCAGAGGGACAGGGCAGACCTACGAGCAGTACTTC. The rearrangement joins TRBV2 to TRBJ2-7; 9 bases are a match to TRBD1. This CDR3 contains 17 residues. Germline trimming cut 4 bases from V and 2 bases from J; bases unmatched to any gene: 12. Germline CDR1 SNHLY, CDR2 FYNNEI.